This is a list of T cell receptor beta chains from one sample in a study of CD8 T cells in Susac syndrome. TCRdb re-analysed the immunoSEQ multiplex PCR reads in MiXCR, keeping a single row per CDR3 protein. This sample has some 150,000 distinct CDR3 sequences, with about 95% found just once. Sequencing was done on a sample of CD8+ T cells from PBMCs. The origin of the receptors is a human donor with multiple sclerosis. The CDR3 runs from the conserved cysteine through the conserved F or W. The D gene is left open where the match is weak. Only part of the rows carry a size: once, few, many, or a class if the clone is expanded.

j_call: TRBJ1-1; v_call: TRBV3-1; clone_size: .; d_call: .; cdr3_aa: CASSQYPNTEAFF; cdr3_nt: TGTGCCAGCAGCCAATACCCGAACACTGAAGCTTTCTTT
j_call: TRBJ2-7; v_call: TRBV13; clone_size: .; d_call: .; cdr3_aa: CASSPGPSFEQYF; cdr3_nt: TGTGCCAGCAGTCCGGGGCCCTCCTTCGAGCAGTACTTC
j_call: TRBJ2-5; v_call: TRBV28; clone_size: .; d_call: TRBD2; cdr3_aa: CASSLSASGGLIQETQYF; cdr3_nt: TGTGCCAGCAGTTTATCGGCTAGCGGGGGCCTAATCCAAGAGACCCAGTACTTC
j_call: TRBJ1-5; v_call: TRBV7-2; clone_size: .; d_call: TRBD1; cdr3_aa: CASSLYDRGQPQHF; cdr3_nt: TGTGCCAGCAGCCTATACGACAGGGGCCAGCCCCAGCATTTT
j_call: TRBJ2-5; v_call: TRBV20-1; clone_size: .; d_call: TRBD2; cdr3_aa: CSARDPWEGKTQYF; cdr3_nt: TGCAGTGCTAGAGATCCCTGGGAGGGAAAGACCCAGTACTTC
j_call: TRBJ1-1; v_call: TRBV7-9; clone_size: once; d_call: .; cdr3_aa: CASSEGPGQEAFF; cdr3_nt: TGTGCCAGCAGCGAAGGGCCGGGGCAGGAAGCTTTCTTT
j_call: TRBJ2-1; v_call: TRBV27; clone_size: .; d_call: TRBD2; cdr3_aa: CASSPGGAYNEQFF; cdr3_nt: TGTGCCAGCAGCCCGGGGGGGGCCTACAATGAGCAGTTCTTC
j_call: TRBJ2-5; v_call: TRBV12-5; clone_size: .; d_call: TRBD1; cdr3_aa: CASGSTRDSQETQYF; cdr3_nt: TGTGCTAGTGGTTCAACCCGGGACAGCCAAGAGACCCAGTACTTC
j_call: TRBJ1-6; v_call: TRBV9; clone_size: few; d_call: .; cdr3_aa: CASSDEGTYNSPLHF; cdr3_nt: TGTGCCAGCAGCGACGAGGGGACCTATAATTCACCCCTCCACTTT
j_call: TRBJ2-2; v_call: TRBV30; clone_size: .; d_call: .; cdr3_aa: CAWSVGTQTGELFF; cdr3_nt: TGTGCCTGGAGTGTTGGCACTCAGACCGGGGAGCTGTTTTTT
j_call: TRBJ2-1; v_call: TRBV29-1; clone_size: .; d_call: .; cdr3_aa: CSVEFRTYNEQFF; cdr3_nt: TGCAGCGTTGAGTTCAGAACCTACAATGAGCAGTTCTTC
j_call: TRBJ1-1; v_call: TRBV7-9; clone_size: .; d_call: TRBD1; cdr3_aa: CASSLGQGASTEAFF; cdr3_nt: TGTGCCAGCAGCTTAGGACAGGGGGCATCAACTGAAGCTTTCTTT
j_call: TRBJ2-1; v_call: TRBV11-1; clone_size: .; d_call: .; cdr3_aa: CASSLAVAGPYEQFF; cdr3_nt: TGTGCCAGCAGCTTAGCGGTGGCAGGGCCGTATGAGCAGTTCTTC
j_call: TRBJ1-1; v_call: TRBV12-5; clone_size: once; d_call: TRBD1; cdr3_aa: CASGPGGTEAFF; cdr3_nt: TGTGCTAGTGGTCCAGGGGGTACTGAAGCTTTCTTT
j_call: TRBJ1-1; v_call: TRBV5-1; clone_size: .; d_call: .; cdr3_aa: CASSLEGAPEAFF; cdr3_nt: TGCGCCAGCAGCTTGGAGGGTGCCCCTGAAGCTTTCTTT
j_call: TRBJ2-1; v_call: TRBV25-1; clone_size: .; d_call: .; cdr3_aa: CASGDEQFF; cdr3_nt: TGTGCCAGCGGTGATGAGCAGTTCTTC
j_call: TRBJ2-3; v_call: TRBV20-1; clone_size: .; d_call: TRBD1; cdr3_aa: CSARDETGEDTQYF; cdr3_nt: TGCAGTGCTAGAGATGAGACAGGGGAAGATACGCAGTATTTT
j_call: TRBJ1-2; v_call: TRBV15; clone_size: .; d_call: TRBD1; cdr3_aa: CATSTPGTGVGGYTF; cdr3_nt: TGTGCCACCAGCACCCCCGGGACAGGGGTCGGTGGCTACACCTTC
j_call: TRBJ1-2; v_call: TRBV12-3/TRBV12-4; clone_size: .; d_call: .; cdr3_aa: CASSPTPAYGYTF; cdr3_nt: TGTGCCAGCAGTCCGACCCCAGCCTATGGCTACACCTTC
j_call: TRBJ2-5; v_call: TRBV14; clone_size: .; d_call: .; cdr3_aa: CASSQDRGRGVGETQYF; cdr3_nt: TGTGCCAGCAGCCAAGATCGGGGCAGGGGGGTAGGTGAGACCCAGTACTTC
j_call: TRBJ1-2; v_call: TRBV20-1; clone_size: .; d_call: .; cdr3_aa: CSGTGPEEGINYGYTF; cdr3_nt: TGCAGTGGAACAGGCCCTGAGGAGGGTATAAACTATGGCTACACCTTC
j_call: TRBJ2-3; v_call: TRBV7-2; clone_size: .; d_call: .; cdr3_aa: CASNSAGATDTQYF; cdr3_nt: TGTGCCAGCAATTCCGCTGGGGCCACAGATACGCAGTATTTT
j_call: TRBJ2-5; v_call: TRBV4-1; clone_size: once; d_call: TRBD1; cdr3_aa: CASSRWDREETQYF; cdr3_nt: TGCGCCAGCAGCCGGTGGGACAGGGAAGAGACCCAGTACTTC
j_call: TRBJ1-4; v_call: TRBV16; clone_size: .; d_call: .; cdr3_aa: CASTTMGTDGEKLFF; cdr3_nt: TGTGCCAGCACCACCATGGGTACCGACGGTGAAAAACTGTTTTTT
j_call: TRBJ2-3; v_call: TRBV5-4; clone_size: .; d_call: .; cdr3_aa: CASSLGRSTDTQYF; cdr3_nt: TGTGCCAGCAGCTTGGGTCGGAGCACAGATACGCAGTATTTT
j_call: TRBJ2-2; v_call: TRBV7-9; clone_size: .; d_call: .; cdr3_aa: CASRQGLPGELFF; cdr3_nt: TGTGCCAGCAGACAGGGTTTACCCGGGGAGCTGTTTTTT
j_call: TRBJ2-7; v_call: TRBV5-6; clone_size: .; d_call: .; cdr3_aa: CASSFGGRPSYEQYF; cdr3_nt: TGTGCCAGCAGCTTTGGGGGTCGCCCTTCCTACGAGCAGTACTTC
j_call: TRBJ2-6; v_call: TRBV7-9; clone_size: .; d_call: .; cdr3_aa: CASSRGGSGANVLTF; cdr3_nt: TGTGCCAGCAGCCGGGGTGGCTCTGGGGCCAACGTCCTGACTTTC